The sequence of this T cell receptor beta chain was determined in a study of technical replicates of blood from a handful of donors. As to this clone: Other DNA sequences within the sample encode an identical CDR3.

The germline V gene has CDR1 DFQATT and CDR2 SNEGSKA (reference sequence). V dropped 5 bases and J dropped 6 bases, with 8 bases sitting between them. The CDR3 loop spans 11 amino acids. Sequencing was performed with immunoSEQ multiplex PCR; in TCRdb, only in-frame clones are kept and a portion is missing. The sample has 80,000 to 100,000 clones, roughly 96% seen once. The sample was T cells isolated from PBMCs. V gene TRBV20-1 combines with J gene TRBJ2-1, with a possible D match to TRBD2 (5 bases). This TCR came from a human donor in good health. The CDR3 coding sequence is TGCAGTGCTCGCGCGGGCAATGAGCAGTTCTTC. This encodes CSARAGNEQFF.